This entry describes one T cell receptor (beta chain). The source of the sample is a study of blood T cell repertoires in COVID-19. On the study more broadly: Samples came from the United States, Italy and Spain, spanning acute and convalescent COVID-19. T cells, B-cell-depleted T cells, or PBMCs provided the cDNA or gDNA that served as material.

Authors' data handling: Cell counts per sample came from amplifying reference gene primers. TCRdb's table, derived via immunoSEQ multiplex PCR, lists solely in-frame clones and lacks some. V and J calls and clone size come straight from that table; D and trimming were deduced from the DNA. The sample lists around 290,000 clones, around 87% occurring once. There are 16 residues in the CDR3. With V trimmed by 0 bases and J by 10 bases, 6 bases remained unmatched. CDR1 LGHNA and CDR2 YSLEER come from the germline V gene. The sample consisted of peripheral blood. This sequence joins TRBV4-3 and TRBJ1-6, with 10 bases matching TRBD1. This clonotype originated in a woman between 50 and 59 years old who had recovered from COVID-19. This chain's CDR3 is CASSQEGGQGLSPLHF. CDR3 in DNA: TGCGCCAGCAGCCAAGAGGGGGGACAGGGGCTCTCACCCCTCCACTTT.